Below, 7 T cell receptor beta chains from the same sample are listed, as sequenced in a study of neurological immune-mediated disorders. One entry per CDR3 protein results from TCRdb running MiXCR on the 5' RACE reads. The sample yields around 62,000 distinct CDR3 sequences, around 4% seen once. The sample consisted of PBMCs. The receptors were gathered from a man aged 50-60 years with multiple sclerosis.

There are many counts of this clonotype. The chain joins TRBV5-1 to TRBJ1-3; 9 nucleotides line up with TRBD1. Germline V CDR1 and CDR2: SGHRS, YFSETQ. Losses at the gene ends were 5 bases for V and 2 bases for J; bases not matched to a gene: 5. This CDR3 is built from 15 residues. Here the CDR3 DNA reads TGCGCCAGCAGGGCCGGGACAGGGACTGGAAACACCATATATTTT. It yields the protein CASRAGTGTGNTIYF.

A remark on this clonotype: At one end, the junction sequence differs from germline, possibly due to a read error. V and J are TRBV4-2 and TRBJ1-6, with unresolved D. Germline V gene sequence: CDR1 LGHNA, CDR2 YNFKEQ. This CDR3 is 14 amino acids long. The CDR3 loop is CASSLPAYNSPLNF. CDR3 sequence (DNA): TGTGCCAGCAGCCTACCAGCCTATAATTCACCCCTCAACTTT.

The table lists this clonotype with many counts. CDR3 nucleotides: TGTGCCAGCAGCCCGACAGGGAATAATTCACCCCTCCACTTT. This gives the protein CASSPTGNNSPLHF. The chain carries TRBV3-1 and TRBJ1-6; TRBD1 matches at 7 bases. J gave up 5 bases and V 4 bases, and 2 bases lay outside the gene matches. CDR1 and CDR2 from the germline V gene are LGHDT and YNNKEL (reference sequence). The CDR3 runs to 14 residues.

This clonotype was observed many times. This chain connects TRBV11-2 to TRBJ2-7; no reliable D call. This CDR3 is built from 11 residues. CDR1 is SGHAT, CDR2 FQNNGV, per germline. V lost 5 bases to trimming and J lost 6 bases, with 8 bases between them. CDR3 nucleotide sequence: TGTGCCAGCAGCCAGGCCTCCGAGCAGTACGTC. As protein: CASSQASEQYV.

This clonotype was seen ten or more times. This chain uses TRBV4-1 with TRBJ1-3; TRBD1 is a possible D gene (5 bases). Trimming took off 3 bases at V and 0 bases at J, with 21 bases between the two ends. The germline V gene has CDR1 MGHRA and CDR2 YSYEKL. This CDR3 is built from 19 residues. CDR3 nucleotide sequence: TGCGCCAGCAGCCAGGGCAGAGCTCGTCAGGGCCACTCTGGAAACACCATATATTTT. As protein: CASSQGRARQGHSGNTIYF.

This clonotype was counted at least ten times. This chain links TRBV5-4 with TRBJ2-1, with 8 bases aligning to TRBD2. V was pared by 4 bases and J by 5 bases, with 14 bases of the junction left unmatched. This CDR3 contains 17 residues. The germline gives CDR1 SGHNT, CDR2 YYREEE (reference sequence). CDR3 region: CASSTPLGAGANNEQFF. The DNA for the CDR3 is TGTGCCAGCAGCACACCCCTAGGAGCGGGGGCCAACAATGAGCAGTTCTTC.

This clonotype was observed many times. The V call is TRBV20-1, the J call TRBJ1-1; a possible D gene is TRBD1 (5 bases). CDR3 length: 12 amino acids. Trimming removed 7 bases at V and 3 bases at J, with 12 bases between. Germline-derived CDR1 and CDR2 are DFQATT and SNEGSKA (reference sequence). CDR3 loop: CSVNRGHTEAFF. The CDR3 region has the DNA TGCAGTGTTAACCGGGGCCACACTGAAGCTTTCTTT.